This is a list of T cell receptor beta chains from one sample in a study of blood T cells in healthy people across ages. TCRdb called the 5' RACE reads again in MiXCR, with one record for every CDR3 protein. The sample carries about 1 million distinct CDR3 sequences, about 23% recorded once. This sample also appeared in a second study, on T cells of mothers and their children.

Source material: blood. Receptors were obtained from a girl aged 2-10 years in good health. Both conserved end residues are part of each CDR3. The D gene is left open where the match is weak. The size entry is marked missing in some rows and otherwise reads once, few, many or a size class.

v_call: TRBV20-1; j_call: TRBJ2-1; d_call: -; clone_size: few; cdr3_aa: CSAREANEQFF; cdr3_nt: TGCAGTGCTAGAGAGGCGAATGAGCAGTTCTTC
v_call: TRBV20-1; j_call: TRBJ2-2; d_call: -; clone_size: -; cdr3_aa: CSARVQGTGELFF; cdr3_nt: TGCAGTGCTAGAGTACAGGGTACCGGGGAGCTGTTTTTT
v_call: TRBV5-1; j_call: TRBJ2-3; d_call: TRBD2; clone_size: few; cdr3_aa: CASSPGRDYTDTQYF; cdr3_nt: TGCGCCAGCAGCCCCGGACGGGACTACACAGATACGCAGTATTTT
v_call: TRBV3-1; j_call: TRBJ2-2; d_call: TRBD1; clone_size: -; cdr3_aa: CASSHQGTGATGELFF; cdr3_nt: TGTGCCAGCAGCCATCAGGGGACAGGGGCTACCGGGGAGCTGTTTTTT
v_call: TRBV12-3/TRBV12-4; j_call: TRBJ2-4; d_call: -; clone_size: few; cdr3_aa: CASSLGRLSIIQYF; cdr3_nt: TGTGCCAGCAGTTTGGGGCGGTTATCCATAATTCAGTACTTC
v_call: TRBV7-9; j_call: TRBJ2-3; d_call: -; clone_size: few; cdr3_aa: CASSLLSYSTDTQYF; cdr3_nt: TGTGCCAGCAGCTTATTGTCCTATTCCACAGATACGCAGTATTTT
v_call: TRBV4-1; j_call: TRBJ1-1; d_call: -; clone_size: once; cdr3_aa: CASSQEWGENTEAFF; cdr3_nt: TGCGCCAGCAGCCAGGAGTGGGGTGAGAACACTGAAGCTTTCTTT
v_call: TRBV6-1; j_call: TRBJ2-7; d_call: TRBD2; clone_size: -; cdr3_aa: CASSDPLAGVIEGYEQYF; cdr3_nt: TGTGCCAGCAGCGACCCCCTAGCGGGAGTAATAGAAGGCTACGAGCAGTACTTC
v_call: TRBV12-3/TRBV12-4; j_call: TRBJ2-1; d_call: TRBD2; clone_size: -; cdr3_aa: CASSPGLVSMNEQFF; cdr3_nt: TGTGCCAGCAGTCCTGGACTAGTTAGCATGAATGAGCAGTTCTTC
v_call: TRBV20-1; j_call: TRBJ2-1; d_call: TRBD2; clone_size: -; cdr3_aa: CSAPGLAVSSYNEQFF; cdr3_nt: TGCAGTGCTCCGGGACTAGCGGTTAGCTCCTACAATGAGCAGTTCTTC
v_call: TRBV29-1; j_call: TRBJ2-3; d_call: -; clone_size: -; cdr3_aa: CSVEEDTDTQYF; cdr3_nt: TGCAGCGTTGAGGAGGACACAGATACGCAGTATTTT
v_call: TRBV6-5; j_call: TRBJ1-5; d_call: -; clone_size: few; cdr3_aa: CASSYNGGPQHF; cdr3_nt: TGTGCCAGCAGTTACAATGGGGGGCCCCAGCATTTT
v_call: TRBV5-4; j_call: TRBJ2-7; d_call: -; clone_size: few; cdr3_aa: CASSLAPNEAVYEQYF; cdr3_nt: TGTGCCAGCAGCTTGGCCCCCAACGAGGCGGTCTACGAGCAGTACTTC
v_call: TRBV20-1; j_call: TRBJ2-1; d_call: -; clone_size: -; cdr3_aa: CSAGRGGMFDEQFF; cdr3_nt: TGCAGTGCTGGTAGGGGCGGGATGTTCGATGAGCAGTTCTTC
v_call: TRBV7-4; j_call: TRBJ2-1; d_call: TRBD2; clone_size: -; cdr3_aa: CASSPGRGLAGERQFF; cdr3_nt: TGTGCCAGCAGCCCGGGACGAGGACTAGCGGGAGAAAGGCAGTTCTTC
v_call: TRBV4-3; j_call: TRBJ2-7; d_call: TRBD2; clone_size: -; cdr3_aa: CASSQQLAASYEQYF; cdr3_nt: TGCGCCAGCAGCCAACAACTAGCGGCCTCCTACGAGCAGTACTTC
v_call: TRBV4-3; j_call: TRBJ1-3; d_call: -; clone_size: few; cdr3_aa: CASSQDVANRGNTIYF; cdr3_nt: TGCGCCAGCAGCCAGGACGTGGCTAATAGGGGAAACACCATATATTTT
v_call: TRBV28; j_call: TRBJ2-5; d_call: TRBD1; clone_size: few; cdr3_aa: CASSPTGTGRQETQYF; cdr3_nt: TGTGCCAGCAGTCCTACCGGGACAGGGAGACAAGAGACCCAGTACTTC
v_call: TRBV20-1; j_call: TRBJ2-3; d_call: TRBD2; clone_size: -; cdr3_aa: CNAGTSGSLATDTQYF; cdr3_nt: TGCAATGCAGGGACTAGTGGATCGCTTGCCACAGATACGCAGTATTTT
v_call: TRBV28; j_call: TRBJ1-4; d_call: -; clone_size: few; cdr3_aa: CASNSADATNEKLFF; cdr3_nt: TGTGCCAGCAATTCGGCCGATGCAACTAATGAAAAACTGTTTTTT
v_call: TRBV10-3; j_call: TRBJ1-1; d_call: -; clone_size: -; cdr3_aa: CAISEIGDTEAFF; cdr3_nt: TGTGCCATCAGTGAGATAGGGGATACTGAAGCTTTCTTT
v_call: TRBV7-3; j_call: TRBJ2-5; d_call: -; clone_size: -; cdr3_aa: CASSLESEGTQYF; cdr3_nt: TGTGCCAGCAGCTTAGAATCAGAAGGGACCCAGTACTTC
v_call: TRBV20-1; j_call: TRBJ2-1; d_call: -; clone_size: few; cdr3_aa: CGPRGPTSYCSYNEQFF; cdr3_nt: TGCGGCCCACGGGGTCCTACCTCCTATTGCTCCTACAATGAGCAGTTCTTC
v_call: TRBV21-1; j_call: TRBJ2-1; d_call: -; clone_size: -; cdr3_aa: CASSKTGSSYNEQFF; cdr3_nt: TGTGCCAGCAGCAAAACGGGCAGCTCCTACAATGAGCAGTTCTTC
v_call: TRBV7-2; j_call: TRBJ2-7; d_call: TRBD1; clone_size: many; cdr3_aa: CASSLGQASYEQYF; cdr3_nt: TGTGCCAGCAGTTTAGGACAGGCCAGCTACGAGCAGTACTTC
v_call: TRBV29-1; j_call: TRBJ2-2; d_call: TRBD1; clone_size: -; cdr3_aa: CSAGGQGGSLNTGELFF; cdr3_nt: TGCAGCGCGGGGGGACAGGGAGGGTCACTGAACACCGGGGAGCTGTTTTTT
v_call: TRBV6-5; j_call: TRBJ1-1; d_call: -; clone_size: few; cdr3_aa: CASSYGREMNTEAFF; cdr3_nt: TGTGCCAGCAGTTACGGTAGAGAGATGAACACTGAAGCTTTCTTT
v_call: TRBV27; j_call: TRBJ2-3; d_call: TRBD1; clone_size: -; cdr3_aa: CASSSAPRRGLTDTQYF; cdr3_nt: TGTGCCAGCAGTTCAGCGCCCCGTAGGGGGCTCACAGATACGCAGTATTTT
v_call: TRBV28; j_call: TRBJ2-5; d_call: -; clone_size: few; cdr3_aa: CASHQGSSETQYF; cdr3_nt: TGTGCCAGCCACCAGGGGAGTTCGGAGACCCAGTACTTC
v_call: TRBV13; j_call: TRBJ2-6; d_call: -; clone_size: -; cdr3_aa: CASSPRNSGANVLTF; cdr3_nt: TGTGCCAGCAGCCCGAGGAACTCTGGGGCCAACGTCCTGACTTTC
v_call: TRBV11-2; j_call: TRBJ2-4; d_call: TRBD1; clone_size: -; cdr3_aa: CASSLVGTGLAKNIQYF; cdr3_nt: TGTGCCAGCAGCTTAGTTGGGACAGGCCTAGCCAAAAACATTCAGTACTTC
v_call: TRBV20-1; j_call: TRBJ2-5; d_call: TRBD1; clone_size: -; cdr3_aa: CSATTGMGETQYF; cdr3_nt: TGCAGTGCCACGACAGGGATGGGAGAGACCCAGTACTTC
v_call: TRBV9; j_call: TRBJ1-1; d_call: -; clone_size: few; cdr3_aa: CASSVDRGRGGNTEAFF; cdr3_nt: TGTGCCAGCAGCGTAGATCGGGGGAGGGGAGGGAACACTGAAGCTTTCTTT
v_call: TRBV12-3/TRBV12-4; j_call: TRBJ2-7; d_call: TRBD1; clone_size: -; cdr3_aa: CASSFGQGNYEQYF; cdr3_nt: TGTGCCAGCAGTTTCGGACAGGGGAACTACGAGCAGTACTTC
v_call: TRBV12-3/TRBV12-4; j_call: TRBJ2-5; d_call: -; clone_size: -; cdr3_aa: CASAPPPAGRQTQYF; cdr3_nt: TGTGCCAGCGCTCCGCCCCCGGCGGGGAGGCAGACCCAGTACTTC
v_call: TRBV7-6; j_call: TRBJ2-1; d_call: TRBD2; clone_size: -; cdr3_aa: CASSQPGAGGRNEQFF; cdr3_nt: TGTGCCAGCAGTCAACCGGGGGCGGGAGGGAGAAATGAGCAGTTCTTC
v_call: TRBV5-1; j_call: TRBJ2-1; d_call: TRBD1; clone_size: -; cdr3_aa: CASSLVGTDSYNEQFF; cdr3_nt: TGCGCCAGCAGCTTGGTGGGGACAGATTCCTACAATGAGCAGTTCTTC
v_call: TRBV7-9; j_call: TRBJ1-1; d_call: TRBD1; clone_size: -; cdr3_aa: CASSQQGAEAFF; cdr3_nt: TGTGCCAGCAGCCAACAGGGGGCTGAAGCTTTCTTT
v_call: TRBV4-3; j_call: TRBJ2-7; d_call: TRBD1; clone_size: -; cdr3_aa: CASSPDRASEQYF; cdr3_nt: TGCGCCAGCAGCCCGGACAGGGCCTCCGAGCAGTACTTC
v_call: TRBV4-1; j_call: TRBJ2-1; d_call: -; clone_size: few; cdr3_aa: CASSPSPEAGEQFF; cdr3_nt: TGCGCCAGCAGCCCCTCACCCGAGGCCGGAGAGCAGTTCTTC
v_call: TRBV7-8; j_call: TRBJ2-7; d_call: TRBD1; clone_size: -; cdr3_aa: CASSPRGQAEPPWSEQYF; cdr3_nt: TGTGCCAGCAGCCCCCGGGGACAGGCAGAACCACCCTGGTCCGAGCAGTACTTC
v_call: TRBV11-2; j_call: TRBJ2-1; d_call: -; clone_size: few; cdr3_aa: CASSLIGASRNEQFF; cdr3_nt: TGTGCCAGCAGCTTAATTGGGGCTTCTCGGAATGAGCAGTTCTTC
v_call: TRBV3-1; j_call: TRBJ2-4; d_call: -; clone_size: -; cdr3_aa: CASSQDPAKRDMKNIQYF; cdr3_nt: TGTGCCAGCAGCCAAGATCCTGCAAAAAGGGACATGAAAAACATTCAGTACTTC
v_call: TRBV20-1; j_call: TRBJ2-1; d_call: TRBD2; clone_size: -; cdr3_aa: CSAIPYLAGGVWEQFF; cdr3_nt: TGCAGTGCTATACCATACTTAGCGGGAGGGGTTTGGGAGCAGTTCTTC
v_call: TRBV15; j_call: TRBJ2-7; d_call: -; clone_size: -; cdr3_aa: CATSRDTGRGSYEQCF; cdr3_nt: TGTGCCACCAGCAGAGATACAGGAAGGGGCTCCTACGAGCAGTGCTTC
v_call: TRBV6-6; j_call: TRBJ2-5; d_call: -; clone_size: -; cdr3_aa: CASSFSSSGLETQYF; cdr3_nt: TGTGCCAGCAGTTTCTCTAGTAGCGGCCTTGAGACCCAGTACTTC
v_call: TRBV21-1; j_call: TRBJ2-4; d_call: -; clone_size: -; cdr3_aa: CASSKDKVAKNIQYF; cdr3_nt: TGTGCCAGCAGCAAAGATAAGGTAGCCAAAAACATTCAGTACTTC
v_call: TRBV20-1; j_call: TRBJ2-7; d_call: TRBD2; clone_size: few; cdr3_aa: CSARLAGVHEQYF; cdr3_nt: TGCAGTGCTAGGCTAGCGGGAGTCCACGAGCAGTACTTC
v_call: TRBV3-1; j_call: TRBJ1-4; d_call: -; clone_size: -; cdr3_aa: CASSRRGGGTNEKLFF; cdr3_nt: TGTGCCAGCAGCCGAAGAGGCGGGGGGACTAATGAAAAACTGTTTTTT
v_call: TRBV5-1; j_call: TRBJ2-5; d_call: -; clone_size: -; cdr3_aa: CASSLFHPGETQYF; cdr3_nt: TGCGCCAGCAGCTTGTTCCATCCGGGAGAGACCCAGTACTTC
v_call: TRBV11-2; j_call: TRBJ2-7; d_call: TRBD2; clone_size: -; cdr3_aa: CASSLRMERPGLADEQYF; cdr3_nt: TGTGCCAGCAGCTTAAGAATGGAGCGACCGGGACTAGCGGACGAGCAGTACTTC
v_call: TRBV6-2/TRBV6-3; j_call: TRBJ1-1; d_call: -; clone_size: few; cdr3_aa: CASSYWPAEMNTEAFF; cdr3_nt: TGTGCCAGCAGTTACTGGCCGGCGGAGATGAACACTGAAGCTTTCTTT
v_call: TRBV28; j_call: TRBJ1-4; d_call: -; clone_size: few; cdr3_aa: CASSGHTTNEKLFF; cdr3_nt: TGTGCCAGCAGTGGCCACACAACTAATGAAAAACTGTTTTTT
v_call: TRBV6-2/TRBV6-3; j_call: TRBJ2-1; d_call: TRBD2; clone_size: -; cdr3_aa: CASSGLAGVRSSYNEQFF; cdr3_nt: TGTGCCAGCAGCGGACTAGCGGGGGTCCGTAGCTCCTACAATGAGCAGTTCTTC